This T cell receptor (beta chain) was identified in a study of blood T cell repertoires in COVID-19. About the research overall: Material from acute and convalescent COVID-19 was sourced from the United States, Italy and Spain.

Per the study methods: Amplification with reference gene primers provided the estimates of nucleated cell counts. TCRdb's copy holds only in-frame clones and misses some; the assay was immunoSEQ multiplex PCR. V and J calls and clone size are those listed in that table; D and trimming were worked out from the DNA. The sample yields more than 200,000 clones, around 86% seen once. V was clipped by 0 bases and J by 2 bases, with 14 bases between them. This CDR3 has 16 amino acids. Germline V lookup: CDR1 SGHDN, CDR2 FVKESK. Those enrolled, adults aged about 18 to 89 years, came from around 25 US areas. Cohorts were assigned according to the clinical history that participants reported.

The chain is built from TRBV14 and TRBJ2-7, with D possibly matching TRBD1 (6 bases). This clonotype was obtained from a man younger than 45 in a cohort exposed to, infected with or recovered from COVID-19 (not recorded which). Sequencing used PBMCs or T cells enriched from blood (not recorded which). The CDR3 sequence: CASSQEPGHFPYEQYF. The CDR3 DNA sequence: TGTGCCAGCAGCCAAGAACCGGGACACTTCCCCTACGAGCAGTACTTC. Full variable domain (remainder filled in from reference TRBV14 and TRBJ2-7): EAGVTQFPSHSVIEKGQTVTLRCDPISGHDNLYWYRRVMGKEIKFLLHFVKESKQDESGMPNNRFLAERTGGTYSTLKVQPAELEDSGVYFCASSQEPGHFPYEQYFGPGTRLTVT.